Presented here are 24 T cell receptor beta chains from one specimen sequenced in a study of Graves' ophthalmopathy and Graves' hyperthyroidism. The study amplified TCR beta CDR3 regions using RNA transcripts. HTBI primers primed a first-round RT-PCR, and a second-round multiplex PCR followed. TCRdb fed the multiplex PCR reads into MiXCR, producing one record per CDR3 protein. The profile shows about 620,000 distinct CDR3 sequences, 22% of them singletons. Sequenced: peripheral blood. These TCRs come from a woman younger than 30 with stable Graves' hyperthyroidism. Some clones in this sample may be carry-over from other donors' samples.

The chain carries TRBV12-3 or TRBV12-4 and TRBJ2-7; tentative D call: TRBD1 (6 bases). Trimming left V 2 bases short and J 3 bases short, with 11 bases between. This CDR3 comprises 14 residues. DNA for the CDR3: TGTGCCAGCAGTTTATCTCCGACAGGCTACGAGCAGTACTTC. The encoded protein is CASSLSPTGYEQYF.

This clonotype was detected many times. The chain has TRBV20-1 and TRBJ1-3, with D unclear. CDR3 length: 11 amino acids. Germline CDR1 and CDR2: DFQATT and SNEGSKA (reference sequence). Between the trimmed V and J ends, which lost 7 bases and 4 bases, there was a span of 8 bases. The CDR3 region is CSVEGGNTIYF. The CDR3 nucleotides are TGCAGTGTGGAGGGAGGAAACACCATATATTTT.

This clonotype was counted ten times or more. One end of the junction does not line up with germline, which may come from a read error. The chain links TRBV5-1 to TRBJ2-6, with TRBD2 as a possible D gene (5 bases). The CDR3 consists of 15 residues. CDR1 SGHRS and CDR2 YFSETQ come from the germline V gene. The CDR3 is CASSLASSGANVLTF. In nucleotides, the CDR3 is TGTGCCAGCAGCTTAGCGTCCTCTGGGGCCAACGTCCTGACTTTC.

The J gene is TRBJ2-2, the V gene TRBV11-2, with TRBD1 matching over 10 bases. CDR1 and CDR2 from the germline V gene are SGHAT and FQNNGV. Germline trimming cut 4 bases from V and 7 bases from J; bases unmatched to any gene: 9. The CDR3 is 16 residues long. CDR3 nucleotide sequence: TGTGCCAGCAGCTCGGGACAGGGGAATTCTGACGGGGAGCTGTTTTTT. It is translated as CASSSGQGNSDGELFF. The full variable domain, rest sourced from reference TRBV11-2 and TRBJ2-2, is EAGVAQSPRYKIIEKRQSVAFWCNPISGHATLYWYQQILGQGPKLLIQFQNNGVVDDSQLPKDRFSAERLKGVDSTLKIQPAKLEDSAVYLCASSSGQGNSDGELFFGEGSRLTVL.

This clonotype showed up many times. This chain uses TRBV20-1 with TRBJ1-2; 8 bases line up with TRBD1. The CDR3 runs 14 residues. Unmatched junction bases numbered 8, after V lost 4 bases and J lost 4 bases. Germline assignment: CDR1 DFQATT and CDR2 SNEGSKA (reference sequence). CDR3 amino acids: CSAKGIGTGYGYTF. The CDR3 DNA follows: TGCAGTGCTAAAGGGATCGGGACAGGCTATGGCTACACCTTC.

This clonotype was observed a handful of times. The DNA of the CDR3 is TGTGCCAGCAGTGCAGGGGGCGCGATCTATGGCTACACCTTC. Protein: CASSAGGAIYGYTF. The chain has TRBV12-3 or TRBV12-4 and TRBJ1-2; TRBD1 aligns across 8 bases. This CDR3 region has 14 residues. Trimming removed 5 bases from V and 4 bases from J; junction bases left unmatched: 6.

Many counts were recorded for this clonotype. V is TRBV6-5 and J is TRBJ2-6; D gene ambiguous. Germline V lookup: CDR1 MNHEY, CDR2 SVGAGI. The V end lost 0 bases, the J end lost 4 bases, and 10 bases lay between the germline ends. There are 16 residues in the CDR3. CDR3 DNA: TGTGCCAGCAGTTACTCTATGGTCGCGGGGGCCAACGTCCTGACTTTC. It is translated as CASSYSMVAGANVLTF.

This clonotype was picked up many times. The chain joins TRBV20-1 to TRBJ1-1; D unresolved. The V end lost 5 bases, the J end lost 3 bases, and 22 bases lay between the germline ends. Germline-derived CDR1 and CDR2 are DFQATT and SNEGSKA (reference sequence). This CDR3 is built from 16 residues. CDR3 in amino acids: CSARRMSPRIDTEAFF. The CDR3 DNA is TGCAGTGCTCGGCGTATGTCACCTAGGATCGACACTGAAGCTTTCTTT.

This chain uses TRBV28 with TRBJ2-2; 7 bases align to TRBD1. The V gene's germline CDR1 is MDHEN and CDR2 SYDVKM. V gave up 2 bases and J gave up 7 bases; unmatched junction bases: 7. This CDR3 comprises 15 residues. The chain's CDR3 is CASSLVQGVDGELFF. CDR3 nucleotides: TGTGCCAGCAGTTTAGTGCAGGGGGTGGACGGGGAGCTGTTTTTT.

This clonotype came up many times. This rearrangement joins TRBV11-1 to TRBJ1-1; TRBD1 aligns across 8 bases. V was clipped by 7 bases and J by 0 bases; unmatched bases: 7. Germline CDR1 SGHAT, CDR2 FQDESV (reference sequence). The CDR3 is 15 amino acids. The CDR3 reads CASKNRTGLNTEAFF. The DNA of the CDR3 is TGTGCCAGCAAGAACCGGACAGGGTTGAACACTGAAGCTTTCTTT.

In its sample, this clonotype was seen many times. This sequence joins TRBV19 and TRBJ1-1; 7 nucleotides line up with TRBD1. Losses at the gene ends were 2 bases for V and 2 bases for J; bases not matched to a gene: 5. The CDR3 has 15 amino acids. Germline CDR1 and CDR2: LNHDA and SQIVND (reference sequence). CDR3 sequence: CASSILTGSNTEAFF. CDR3 DNA: TGTGCCAGTAGTATACTGACAGGGTCTAACACTGAAGCTTTCTTT.

In this sample, this clonotype turned up a few times. The chain couples TRBV20-1 to TRBJ2-7; tentatively, D is TRBD2 (6 bases). The germline V gene encodes CDR1 DFQATT and CDR2 SNEGSKA (reference sequence). V gave up 3 bases and J gave up 2 bases, with 14 bases separating them. The CDR3 has 14 residues. The CDR3 loop reads CSASPGGTPYEQYF. In DNA form, the CDR3 reads TGCAGTGCTAGTCCTGGAGGGACCCCCTACGAGCAGTACTTC.

The V gene is TRBV20-1, the J gene TRBJ2-7; D gene uncertain. This CDR3 contains 15 residues. Trimming took 4 bases from V and 6 from J, leaving 22 bases between them. From germline, CDR1 is DFQATT and CDR2 SNEGSKA (reference sequence). The CDR3 bases are TGCAGTGCTATCGCCGTCACCCAAAGACTTGGCGAGCAGTACTTC. Protein sequence: CSAIAVTQRLGEQYF.

This clonotype was detected many times. The rearrangement joins TRBV5-1 to TRBJ2-7, with D possibly being TRBD2 (6 bases). The germline V gene has CDR1 SGHRS and CDR2 YFSETQ. The CDR3 is 15 residues long. The germline V and J ends were trimmed by 4 bases and 6 bases, with 20 bases remaining between them. The CDR3 DNA reads as TGCGCCAGCAGCCCAGGTTGGGGGGAGCCTTTCGAGCAGTACTTC. Its protein is CASSPGWGEPFEQYF. Based on the CDR3 plus reference TRBV5-1 and TRBJ2-7, the full variable domain is KAGVTQTPRYLIKTRGQQVTLSCSPISGHRSVSWYQQTPGQGLQFLFEYFSETQRNKGNFPGRFSGRQFSNSRSEMNVSTLELGDSALYLCASSPGWGEPFEQYFGPGTRLTVT.

The chain has TRBV28 and TRBJ2-7; TRBD1 agrees at 8 bases. This CDR3 is 16 amino acids long. The ends lost 4 bases at V and 0 bases at J; junction bases unmatched: 8. Germline V lookup: CDR1 MDHEN, CDR2 SYDVKM. The CDR3 region has the DNA TGTGCCAGCAGTTCCTCCTGGGGACAGGACTCCTACGAGCAGTACTTC. Translating gives CASSSSWGQDSYEQYF.

The chain combines TRBV5-1 with TRBJ1-5; no clear D. Trimming pared 3 bases from V and 0 bases from J, leaving 10 bases between. CDR3 length: 15 amino acids. Germline V gene lookup returns CDR1 SGHRS and CDR2 YFSETQ. CDR3 sequence: CASSYNGDSNQPQHF. The CDR3 DNA reads TGCGCCAGCAGCTACAACGGAGATAGCAATCAGCCCCAGCATTTT. Supplemented by reference TRBV5-1 and TRBJ1-5, the full variable domain reads KAGVTQTPRYLIKTRGQQVTLSCSPISGHRSVSWYQQTPGQGLQFLFEYFSETQRNKGNFPGRFSGRQFSNSRSEMNVSTLELGDSALYLCASSYNGDSNQPQHFGDGTRLSIL.

Notes on this clonotype: This clone may be a read error of a much larger clone one base away. The CDR3 sequence: CASGLLIGTGRANTEACF. The CDR3 bases are TGTGCTAGTGGTTTACTCATTGGGACAGGCAGAGCGAACACTGAAGCTTGCTTT. The gene calls are TRBV12-5 and TRBJ1-1; TRBD1 matches at 8 bases. This CDR3 spans 18 amino acids. Germline CDR1 is LGHNT and CDR2 is FRNRAP. The full variable domain, completed using reference TRBV12-5 and TRBJ1-1, is DARVTQTPRHKVTEMGQEVTMRCQPILGHNTVFWYRQTMMQGLELLAYFRNRAPLDDSGMPKDRFSAEMPDATLATLKIQPSEPRDSAVYFCASGLLIGTGRANTEACFGQGTRLTVV.

The CDR3 loop is CASSARGDSGNTIYF. The CDR3 DNA sequence: TGTGCCAGCAGTGCCCGGGGGGACTCTGGAAACACCATATATTTT. The V gene is TRBV6-1, the J gene TRBJ1-3, with a tentative D call TRBD1 (5 bases). Deletions cut 4 bases from V and 0 bases from J, with 10 bases between. The CDR3 is 15 amino acids. Looked up from germline, CDR1 is MNHNS and CDR2 is SASEGT.

This clonotype was seen many times. The gene calls are TRBV12-3 or TRBV12-4 and TRBJ2-7; 9 nucleotides match TRBD1. CDR3 length: 16 residues. V shed 6 bases and J 1 base; nucleotides not matched to a gene: 10. In DNA, the CDR3 is TGTGCCAGCAGCCGACCGGGGACAGGGATGTCCTACGAGCAGTACTTC. Residues: CASSRPGTGMSYEQYF.

V usage is TRBV28 and J usage is TRBJ1-3; TRBD1 might be the D (5 bases). CDR3 length: 14 amino acids. V lost 6 bases, J lost 3 bases, and 12 bases lay in between. In germline, CDR1 is MDHEN, CDR2 SYDVKM. CDR3 in amino acids: CASRDSLFGNTIYF. The CDR3 bases are TGTGCCAGCAGAGACAGCCTCTTTGGAAACACCATATATTTT.

This clonotype was seen more than once but under ten times. The chain has TRBV15 and TRBJ2-7; 7 bases fit TRBD2. The V gene end was trimmed by 1 base and the J gene end by 2 bases; junction bases not matched to a gene: 2. This CDR3 spans 14 amino acids. Germline assignment: CDR1 LNHNV and CDR2 YYDKDF (reference sequence). The CDR3 region has the DNA TGTGCCACCAGCAGAGGACTAGCTCCCTACGAGCAGTACTTC. Its translation: CATSRGLAPYEQYF.

This chain connects TRBV6-2 or TRBV6-3 to TRBJ2-7; 7 bases agree with TRBD2. This CDR3 comprises 14 residues. The V gene end was trimmed by 7 bases and the J gene end by 0 bases; junction bases not matched to a gene: 6. Germline CDR1 reads MNHEY; CDR2 reads SVGEGT. The CDR3 DNA reads as TGTGCCAGCACCTTTTGGGAGGGCTCCTACGAGCAGTACTTC. Amino acid sequence: CASTFWEGSYEQYF.

The table lists this clonotype with a count of one. The chain combines TRBV12-5 with TRBJ2-2, with 8 bases matching TRBD1. The CDR3 has 16 amino acids. CDR1 and CDR2 from the germline V gene are LGHNT and FRNRAP. Unmatched junction bases numbered 6, after V lost 3 bases and J lost 3 bases. The DNA of the CDR3 is TGTGCTAGTGGTTTCAACAGGGGGATGGACACCGGGGAGCTGTTTTTT. Its protein product is CASGFNRGMDTGELFF.

This clonotype has a handful of counts. V gene TRBV14 combines with J gene TRBJ2-7; 8 bases agree with TRBD1. The germline V gene encodes CDR1 SGHDN and CDR2 FVKESK. Trimming at V came to 1 base and at J to 2 bases, leaving 7 bases not matched to a gene. The CDR3 totals 16 residues. CDR3 coding DNA: TGTGCCAGCAGCCAAGCAAGTTGGGACAGGACCTACGAGCAGTACTTC. Protein: CASSQASWDRTYEQYF.